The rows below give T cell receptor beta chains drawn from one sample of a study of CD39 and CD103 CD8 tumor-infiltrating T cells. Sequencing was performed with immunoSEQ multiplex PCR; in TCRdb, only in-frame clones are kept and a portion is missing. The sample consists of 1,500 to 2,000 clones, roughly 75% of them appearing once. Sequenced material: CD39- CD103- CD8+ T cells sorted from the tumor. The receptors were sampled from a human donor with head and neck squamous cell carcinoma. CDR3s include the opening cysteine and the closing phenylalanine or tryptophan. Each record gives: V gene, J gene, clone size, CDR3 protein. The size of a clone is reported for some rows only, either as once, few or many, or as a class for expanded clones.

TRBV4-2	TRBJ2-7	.	CASSFGGAAYEQYF
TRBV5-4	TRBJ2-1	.	CASSRAGSDNEQFF
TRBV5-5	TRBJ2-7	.	CASTGRDRESYEQYF
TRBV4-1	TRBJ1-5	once	CASSQDFGAAGSNQPQHF
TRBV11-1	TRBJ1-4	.	CASSFLGRSNEKLFF
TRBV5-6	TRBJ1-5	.	CASSLAGRGLSQPQHF
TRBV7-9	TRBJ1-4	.	CASSLVDGLALFF
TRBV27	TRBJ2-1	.	CASRAGRNEQFF
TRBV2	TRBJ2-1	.	CASESGRDSYNEQFF
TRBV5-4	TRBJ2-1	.	CASTRGWGPPNEQFF
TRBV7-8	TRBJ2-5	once	CASSLVSETQYF
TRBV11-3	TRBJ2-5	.	CASSLRGEETQYF
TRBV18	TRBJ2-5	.	CASSPPPGQGMKTQYF
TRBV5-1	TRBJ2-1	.	CASSSPVPGGVRMDHNEQFF
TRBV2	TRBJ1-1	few	CASTIGNEAFF
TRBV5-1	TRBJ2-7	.	CASSLGQVYYEQYF
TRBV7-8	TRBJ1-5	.	CASSSSRVSAQPQHF
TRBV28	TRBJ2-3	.	CASSFISGTDTQYF
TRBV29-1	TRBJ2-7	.	CSARLAGLYEQYF
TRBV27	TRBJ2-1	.	CASSYTGVAYNEQFF
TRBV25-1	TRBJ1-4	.	CASRPRRGNPNEKLFF
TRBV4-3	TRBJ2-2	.	CASSQEYRDRGVSNTGELFF
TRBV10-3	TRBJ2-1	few	CAITVAGGPSEQFF
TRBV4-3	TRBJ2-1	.	CASSQDSRTSGDEQFF
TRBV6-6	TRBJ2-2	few	CASSLRQGAMAGELFF
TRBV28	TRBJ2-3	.	CASSLGTSGSTDTQYF